Shown below are 18 T cell receptor beta chains from a single sample sequenced in a study of graft-versus-host responses after intestinal transplantation. No antigen is known for these receptors. TCRdb's copy holds only in-frame clones and misses some; the assay was immunoSEQ multiplex PCR. Here the sample spans some 130,000 clones, over 85% being singletons. Source: unstimulated CD4+ T cells sorted from spleen or lymph node cells, taken before intestinal transplant. Receptor source: a human donor who received an intestinal transplant.

V is TRBV9 and J is TRBJ2-2; the D is unclear. The CDR3 contains 15 residues. Trimming removed 0 bases from V and 0 bases from J, with 6 bases in between. In germline, CDR1 is SGDLS, CDR2 YYNGEE. The CDR3 DNA reads TGTGCCAGCAGCGTAGAGCCCTCGAACACCGGGGAGCTGTTTTTT. Translated: CASSVEPSNTGELFF. The full variable domain, rest sourced from reference TRBV9 and TRBJ2-2, is DSGVTQTPKHLITATGQRVTLRCSPRSGDLSVYWYQQSLDQGLQFLIQYYNGEERAKGNILERFSAQQFPDLHSELNLSSLELGDSALYFCASSVEPSNTGELFFGEGSRLTVL.

The rearrangement joins TRBV18 to TRBJ2-3, with D possibly matching TRBD1 (6 bases). Trimming removed 2 bases at V and 1 base at J, with 22 bases between. Germline V gene data show CDR1 as KGHSH and CDR2 as LQKENI. The CDR3 is 19 residues long. The CDR3 coding sequence is TGTGCCAGCTCACCAAAGAGGGGGACCGTTCGCCCCCGCACAGATACGCAGTATTTT. Protein sequence: CASSPKRGTVRPRTDTQYF.

The J gene is TRBJ1-4, the V gene TRBV11-2; D is undetermined. The V end lost 3 bases, the J end lost 0 bases, and 11 bases lay between the germline ends. The CDR3 is 16 amino acids. Germline loops: CDR1 SGHAT, CDR2 FQNNGV. The CDR3 protein is CASSFGTAATNEKLFF. The CDR3, as DNA: TGTGCCAGCAGCTTCGGAACAGCTGCAACTAATGAAAAACTGTTTTTT.

The chain is built from TRBV5-6 and TRBJ2-7; D not resolved. Trimming pared 3 bases from V and 6 bases from J, leaving 22 bases between. CDR1 SGHDT and CDR2 YYEEEE come from the germline V gene. The CDR3 runs to 16 residues. The CDR3 region has the DNA TGTGCCAGCAGCTCCGTAGACCCTGTTCTGGAACGCGAGCAGTACTTC. Protein: CASSSVDPVLEREQYF.

This clone has more than one count but fewer than ten. The junction shows a germline mismatch at one end, possibly a read error. This sequence joins TRBV4-1 and TRBJ1-2, with D hard to call. The CDR3 runs to 9 residues. CDR1 and CDR2 (germline): MGHRA, YSYEKL. The chain's CDR3 is CASSPRTPF. DNA for the CDR3: TGCGCCAGCAGCCCTAGGACGCCCTTC.

The chain uses TRBV10-1 and TRBJ2-3; D remains ambiguous. Germline loops: CDR1 WNHNN, CDR2 SYGVQD (reference sequence). V was pared by 4 bases and J by 6 bases, with 8 bases between. The CDR3 is 12 amino acids. The CDR3 here is CASSANGDTQYF. The CDR3 region has the DNA TGCGCCAGCAGTGCAAACGGGGATACGCAGTATTTT.

The rearrangement joins TRBV27 to TRBJ2-6; D gene uncertain. The CDR3 totals 17 residues. Germline assignment: CDR1 MNHEY and CDR2 SMNVEV (reference sequence). The ends were cut back, 4 bases at V and 0 bases at J, with 13 bases in the middle. This CDR3 is CASSSKHVLSGANVLTF. The DNA of the CDR3 is TGTGCCAGCAGTTCGAAACACGTGCTCTCTGGGGCCAACGTCCTGACTTTC.

This chain joins TRBV6-1 and TRBJ2-1; 7 bases agree with TRBD1. The CDR3 contains 17 residues. Germline V gene data show CDR1 as MNHNS and CDR2 as SASEGT. Germline trimming cut 1 base from V and 5 bases from J; bases unmatched to any gene: 11. The CDR3 DNA sequence: TGTGCCAGCAGTGAAGTTTGGGACAGTTGGTTCAACAATGAGCAGTTCTTC. As protein: CASSEVWDSWFNNEQFF.

The V and J genes are TRBV6-1 and TRBJ2-5; tentative D call: TRBD2 (7 bases). The CDR3 is 14 residues long. Per germline, CDR1 MNHNS and CDR2 SASEGT. Trimming left V 8 bases short and J 5 bases short, with 18 bases between. The CDR3 bases are TGTGCCAGCTTATTGGGGGGGCTGAAGGAGACCCAGTACTTC. Translating gives CASLLGGLKETQYF.

The rearrangement links TRBV4-1 to TRBJ1-3; D call uncertain. This CDR3 has 16 amino acids. The V end was cut by 0 bases, the J end by 1 base, with 10 bases between. The germline gives CDR1 MGHRA, CDR2 YSYEKL. The CDR3, as DNA: TGCGCCAGCAGCCAAGATAGGGTTGCTTCTGGAAACACCATATATTTT. Residues: CASSQDRVASGNTIYF.

V gene TRBV20-1 combines with J gene TRBJ2-7; D is undetermined. The germline V gene encodes CDR1 DFQATT and CDR2 SNEGSKA (reference sequence). The CDR3 is 11 amino acids. Trimming pared 1 base from V and 5 bases from J, leaving 6 bases between. The CDR3 DNA follows: TGCAGTGCTAGAGGCGACAACGAGCAGTACTTC. It encodes CSARGDNEQYF.

The chain combines TRBV19 with TRBJ1-5; D remains unclear. CDR1 and CDR2 from the germline V gene are LNHDA and SQIVND (reference sequence). V shed 3 bases and J shed 5 bases, with 14 bases lying between them. This CDR3 has 15 residues. CDR3 DNA sequence: TGTGCCAGTAGTATTGTGGGGATTCGGGATCAGCCCCAGCATTTT. This translates into CASSIVGIRDQPQHF.

DNA for the CDR3: TGTGCCAGCAGTCTCGACAGGGTAGGGGCCAAAAACATTCAGTACTTC. This translates into CASSLDRVGAKNIQYF. The rearrangement links TRBV27 to TRBJ2-4; TRBD1 matches 7 bases. In germline, CDR1 is MNHEY, CDR2 SMNVEV (reference sequence). V shed 5 bases, J shed 1 base, and the junction held 8 bases outside the gene matches. The length of the CDR3 is 16 residues.

J is TRBJ1-2 and V is TRBV18; D unresolved. This CDR3 is 12 amino acids long. V lost 4 bases to trimming and J lost 4 bases, with 7 bases between them. Germline CDR1 and CDR2: KGHSH and LQKENI. The CDR3 sequence: CASSREGYGYTF. CDR3 DNA sequence: TGTGCCAGCTCACGGGAGGGCTATGGCTACACCTTC.

J is TRBJ1-5 and V is TRBV6-1, with 12 bases fitting TRBD1. J gave up 5 bases and V 7 bases, and 6 bases lay outside the gene matches. The CDR3 covers 15 residues. CDR1 is MNHNS and CDR2 is SASEGT in the germline V gene. The CDR3 DNA is TGTGCCAGCACTCCGGGACAGGGGGCATATCAGCCCCAGCATTTT. Translation gives CASTPGQGAYQPQHF.

This clone has just one count. The chain recombines TRBV2 with TRBJ1-2; TRBD1 is a possible D gene (5 bases). The CDR3 runs to 14 residues. Germline V gene sequence: CDR1 SNHLY, CDR2 FYNNEI. The germline V and J ends were trimmed by 4 bases and 2 bases, with 11 bases remaining between them. DNA of the CDR3: TGTGCCAGCAGTGTCGGGGCAGGGAACTATGGCTACACCTTC. This gives the protein CASSVGAGNYGYTF.

This rearrangement joins TRBV19 to TRBJ1-6; 12 nucleotides align to TRBD1. Germline V gene lookup returns CDR1 LNHDA and CDR2 SQIVND (reference sequence). The CDR3 spans 16 residues. The junction had 7 bases not matched to a gene; V was cut back by 4 bases and J by 9 bases. The DNA for the CDR3 is TGTGCCAGTAGTACCCGGGTGGGACAGGGGGCTTCACCCCTCCACTTT. Encoded protein: CASSTRVGQGASPLHF.

This chain's CDR3 is CASSQGLDSGNTIYF. The CDR3, as DNA: TGTGCCAGCAGCCAAGGGCTGGACTCTGGAAACACCATATATTTT. This sequence joins TRBV4-2 and TRBJ1-3; D is unresolved. The CDR3 covers 15 residues. V dropped 1 base and J dropped 0 bases, with 7 bases sitting between them. Per germline, CDR1 LGHNA and CDR2 YNFKEQ.